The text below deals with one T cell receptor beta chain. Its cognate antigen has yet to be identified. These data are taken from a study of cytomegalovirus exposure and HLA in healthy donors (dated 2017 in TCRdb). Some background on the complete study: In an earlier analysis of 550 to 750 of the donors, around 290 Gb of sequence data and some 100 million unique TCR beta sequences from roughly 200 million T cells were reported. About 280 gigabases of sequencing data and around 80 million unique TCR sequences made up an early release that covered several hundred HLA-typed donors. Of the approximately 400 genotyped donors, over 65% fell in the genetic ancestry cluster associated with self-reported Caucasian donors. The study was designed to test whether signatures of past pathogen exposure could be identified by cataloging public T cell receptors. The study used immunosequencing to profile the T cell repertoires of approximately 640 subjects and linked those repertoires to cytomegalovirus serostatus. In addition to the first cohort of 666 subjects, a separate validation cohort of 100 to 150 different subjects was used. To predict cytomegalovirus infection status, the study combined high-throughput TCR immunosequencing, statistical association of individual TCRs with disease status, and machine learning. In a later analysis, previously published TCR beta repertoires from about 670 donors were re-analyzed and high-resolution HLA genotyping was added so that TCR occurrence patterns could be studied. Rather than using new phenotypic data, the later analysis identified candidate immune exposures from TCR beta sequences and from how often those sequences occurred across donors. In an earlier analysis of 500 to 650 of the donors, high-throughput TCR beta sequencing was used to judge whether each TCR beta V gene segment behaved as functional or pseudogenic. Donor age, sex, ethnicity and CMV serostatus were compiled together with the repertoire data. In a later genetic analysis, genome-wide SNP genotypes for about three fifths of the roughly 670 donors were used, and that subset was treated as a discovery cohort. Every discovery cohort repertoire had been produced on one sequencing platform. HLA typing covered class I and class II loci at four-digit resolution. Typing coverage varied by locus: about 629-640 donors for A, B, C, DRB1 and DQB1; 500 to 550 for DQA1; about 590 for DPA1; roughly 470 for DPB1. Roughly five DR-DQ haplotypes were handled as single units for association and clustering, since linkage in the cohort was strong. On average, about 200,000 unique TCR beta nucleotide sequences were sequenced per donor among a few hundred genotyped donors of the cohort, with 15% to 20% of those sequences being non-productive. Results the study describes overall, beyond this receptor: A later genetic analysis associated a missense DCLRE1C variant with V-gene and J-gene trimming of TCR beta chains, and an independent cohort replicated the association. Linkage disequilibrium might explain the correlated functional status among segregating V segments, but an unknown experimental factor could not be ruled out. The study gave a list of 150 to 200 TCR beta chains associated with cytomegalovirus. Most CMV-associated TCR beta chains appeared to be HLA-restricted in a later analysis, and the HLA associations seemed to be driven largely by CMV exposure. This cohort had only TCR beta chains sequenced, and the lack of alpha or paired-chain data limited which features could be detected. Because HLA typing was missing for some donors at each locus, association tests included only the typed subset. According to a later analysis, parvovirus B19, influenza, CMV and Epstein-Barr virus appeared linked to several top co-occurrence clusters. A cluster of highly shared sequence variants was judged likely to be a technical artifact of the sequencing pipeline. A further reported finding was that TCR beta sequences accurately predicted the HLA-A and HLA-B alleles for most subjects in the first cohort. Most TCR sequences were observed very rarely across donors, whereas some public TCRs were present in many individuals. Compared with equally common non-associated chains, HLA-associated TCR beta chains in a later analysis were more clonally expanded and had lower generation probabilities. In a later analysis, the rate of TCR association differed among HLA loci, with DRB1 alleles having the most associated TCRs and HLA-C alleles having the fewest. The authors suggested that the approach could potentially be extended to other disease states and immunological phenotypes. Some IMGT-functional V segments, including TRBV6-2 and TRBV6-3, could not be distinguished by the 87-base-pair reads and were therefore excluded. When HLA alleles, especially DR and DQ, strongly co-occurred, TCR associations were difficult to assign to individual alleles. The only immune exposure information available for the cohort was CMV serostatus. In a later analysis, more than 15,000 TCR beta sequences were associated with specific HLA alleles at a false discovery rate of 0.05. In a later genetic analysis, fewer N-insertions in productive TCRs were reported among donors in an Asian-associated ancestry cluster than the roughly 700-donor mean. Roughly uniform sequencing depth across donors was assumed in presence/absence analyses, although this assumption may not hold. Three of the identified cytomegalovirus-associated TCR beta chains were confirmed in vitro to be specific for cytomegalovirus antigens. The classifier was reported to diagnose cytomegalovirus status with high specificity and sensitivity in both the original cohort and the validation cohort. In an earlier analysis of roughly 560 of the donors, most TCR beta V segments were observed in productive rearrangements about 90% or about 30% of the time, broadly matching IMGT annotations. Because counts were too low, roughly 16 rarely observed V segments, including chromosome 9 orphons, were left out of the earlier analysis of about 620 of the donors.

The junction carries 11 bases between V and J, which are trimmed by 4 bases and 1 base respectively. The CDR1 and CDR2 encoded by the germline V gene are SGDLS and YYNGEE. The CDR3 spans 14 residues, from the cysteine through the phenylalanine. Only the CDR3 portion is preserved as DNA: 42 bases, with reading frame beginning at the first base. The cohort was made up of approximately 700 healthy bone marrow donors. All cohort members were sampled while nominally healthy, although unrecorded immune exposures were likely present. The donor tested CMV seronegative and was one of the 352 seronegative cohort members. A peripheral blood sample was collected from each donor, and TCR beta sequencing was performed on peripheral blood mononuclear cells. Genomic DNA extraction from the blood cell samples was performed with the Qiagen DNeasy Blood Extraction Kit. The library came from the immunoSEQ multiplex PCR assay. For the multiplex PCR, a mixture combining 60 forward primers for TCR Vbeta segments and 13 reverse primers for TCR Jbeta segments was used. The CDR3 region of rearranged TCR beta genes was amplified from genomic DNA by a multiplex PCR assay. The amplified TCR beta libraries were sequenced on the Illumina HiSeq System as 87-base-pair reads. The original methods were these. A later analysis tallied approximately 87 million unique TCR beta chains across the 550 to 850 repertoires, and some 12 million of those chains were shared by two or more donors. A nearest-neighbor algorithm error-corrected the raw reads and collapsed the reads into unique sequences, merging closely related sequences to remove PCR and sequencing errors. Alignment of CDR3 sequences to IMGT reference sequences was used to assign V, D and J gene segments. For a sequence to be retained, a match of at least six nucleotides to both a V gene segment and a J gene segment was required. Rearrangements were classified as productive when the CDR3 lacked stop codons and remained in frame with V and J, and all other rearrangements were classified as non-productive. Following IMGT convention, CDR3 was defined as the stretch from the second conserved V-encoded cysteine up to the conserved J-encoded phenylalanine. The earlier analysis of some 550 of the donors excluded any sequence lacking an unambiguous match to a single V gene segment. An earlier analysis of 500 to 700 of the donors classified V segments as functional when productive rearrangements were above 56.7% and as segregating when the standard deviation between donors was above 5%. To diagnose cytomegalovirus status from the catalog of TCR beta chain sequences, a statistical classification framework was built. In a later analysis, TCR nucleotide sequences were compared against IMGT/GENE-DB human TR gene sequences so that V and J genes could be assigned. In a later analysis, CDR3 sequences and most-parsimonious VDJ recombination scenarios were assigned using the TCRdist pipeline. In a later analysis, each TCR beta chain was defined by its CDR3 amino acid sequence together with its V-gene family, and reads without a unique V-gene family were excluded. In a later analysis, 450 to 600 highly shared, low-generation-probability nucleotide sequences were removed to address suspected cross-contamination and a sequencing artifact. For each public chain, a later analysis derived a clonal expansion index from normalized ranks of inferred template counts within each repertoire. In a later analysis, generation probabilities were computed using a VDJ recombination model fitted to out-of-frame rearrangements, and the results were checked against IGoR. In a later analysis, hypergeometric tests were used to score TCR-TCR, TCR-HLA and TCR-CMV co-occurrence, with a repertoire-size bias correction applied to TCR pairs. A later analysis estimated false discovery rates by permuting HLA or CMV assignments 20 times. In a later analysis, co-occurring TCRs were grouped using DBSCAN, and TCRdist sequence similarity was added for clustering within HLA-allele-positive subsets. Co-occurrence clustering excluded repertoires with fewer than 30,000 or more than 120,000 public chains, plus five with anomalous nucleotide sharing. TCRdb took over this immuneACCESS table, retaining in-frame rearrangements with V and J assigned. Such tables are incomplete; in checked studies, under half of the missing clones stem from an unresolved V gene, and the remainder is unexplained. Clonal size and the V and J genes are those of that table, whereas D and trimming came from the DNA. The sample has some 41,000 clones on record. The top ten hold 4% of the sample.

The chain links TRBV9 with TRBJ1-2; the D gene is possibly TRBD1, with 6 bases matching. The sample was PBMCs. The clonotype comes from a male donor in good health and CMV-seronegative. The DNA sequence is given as TGTGCCAGCAGCCCTGAGGACAGTAACTATGGCTACACCTTC. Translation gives CASSPEDSNYGYTF.